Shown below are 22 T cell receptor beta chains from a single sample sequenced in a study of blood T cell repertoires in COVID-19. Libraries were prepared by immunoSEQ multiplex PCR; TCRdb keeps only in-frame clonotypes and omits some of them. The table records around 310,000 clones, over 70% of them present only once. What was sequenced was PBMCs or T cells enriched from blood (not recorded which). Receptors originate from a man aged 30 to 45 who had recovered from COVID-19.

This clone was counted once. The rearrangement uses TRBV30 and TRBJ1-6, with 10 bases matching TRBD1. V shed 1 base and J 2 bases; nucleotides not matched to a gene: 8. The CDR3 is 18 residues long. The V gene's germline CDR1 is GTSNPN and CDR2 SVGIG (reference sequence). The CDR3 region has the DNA TGTGCCTGGAGTGCGGGACAGGGGCGCACGACCTATAATTCACCCCTCCACTTT. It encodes CAWSAGQGRTTYNSPLHF.

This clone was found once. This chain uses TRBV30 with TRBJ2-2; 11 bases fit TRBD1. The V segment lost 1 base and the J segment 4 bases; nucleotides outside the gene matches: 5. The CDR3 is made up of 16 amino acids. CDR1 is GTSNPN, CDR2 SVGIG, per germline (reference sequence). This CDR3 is CAWSAAGTGGTGELFF. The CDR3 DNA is TGTGCCTGGAGTGCCGCCGGGACAGGGGGCACCGGGGAGCTGTTTTTT.

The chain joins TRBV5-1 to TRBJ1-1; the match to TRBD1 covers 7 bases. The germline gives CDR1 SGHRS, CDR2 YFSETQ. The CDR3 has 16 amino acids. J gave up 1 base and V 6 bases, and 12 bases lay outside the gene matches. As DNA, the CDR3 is TGCGCCAGCAATGGCCGGACAGGTTCCGAGAACACTGAAGCTTTCTTT. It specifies CASNGRTGSENTEAFF.

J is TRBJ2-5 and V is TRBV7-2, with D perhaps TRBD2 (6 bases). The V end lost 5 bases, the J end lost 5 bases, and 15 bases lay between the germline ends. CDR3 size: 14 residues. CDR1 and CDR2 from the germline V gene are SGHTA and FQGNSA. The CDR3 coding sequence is TGTGCCAGCAGCCCGCCGGGGGTATCTGAGACCCAGTACTTC. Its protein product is CASSPPGVSETQYF.

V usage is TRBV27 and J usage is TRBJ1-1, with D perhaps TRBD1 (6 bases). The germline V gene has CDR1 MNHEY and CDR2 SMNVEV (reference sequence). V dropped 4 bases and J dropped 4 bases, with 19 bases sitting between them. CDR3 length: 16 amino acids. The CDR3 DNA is TGTGCCAGCAGTTCTACGACCTTGGGGGCGGGCACTGAAGCTTTCTTT. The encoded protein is CASSSTTLGAGTEAFF.

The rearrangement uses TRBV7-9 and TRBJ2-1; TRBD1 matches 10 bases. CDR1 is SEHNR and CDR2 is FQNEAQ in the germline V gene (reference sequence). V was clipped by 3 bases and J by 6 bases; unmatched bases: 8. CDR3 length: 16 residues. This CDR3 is CASSFLSGQGFNEQFF. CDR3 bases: TGTGCCAGCAGCTTCCTTTCGGGACAGGGGTTCAATGAGCAGTTCTTC.

The CDR3 spells CASSNAGQDYNEQFF. Written as DNA, the CDR3 is TGTGCCAGCAGCAATGCGGGACAGGATTACAATGAGCAGTTCTTC. V usage is TRBV27 and J usage is TRBJ2-1; TRBD1 matches at 8 bases. The junction had 8 bases not matched to a gene; V was cut back by 6 bases and J by 4 bases. The V gene's germline CDR1 is MNHEY and CDR2 SMNVEV (reference sequence). The CDR3 covers 15 residues.

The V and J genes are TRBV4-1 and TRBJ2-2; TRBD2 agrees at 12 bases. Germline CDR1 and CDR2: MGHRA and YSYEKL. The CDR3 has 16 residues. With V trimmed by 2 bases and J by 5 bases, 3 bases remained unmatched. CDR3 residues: CASSQLAGGRTGELFF. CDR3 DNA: TGCGCCAGCAGCCAACTAGCGGGGGGGCGTACCGGGGAGCTGTTTTTT.

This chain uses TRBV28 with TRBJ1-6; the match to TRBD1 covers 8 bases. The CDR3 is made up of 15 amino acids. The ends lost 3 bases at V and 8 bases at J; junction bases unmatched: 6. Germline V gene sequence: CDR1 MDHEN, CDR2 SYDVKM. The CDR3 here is CASSFSETGDSPLHF. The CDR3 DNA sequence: TGTGCCAGCAGTTTTTCCGAGACAGGGGATTCACCCCTCCACTTT.

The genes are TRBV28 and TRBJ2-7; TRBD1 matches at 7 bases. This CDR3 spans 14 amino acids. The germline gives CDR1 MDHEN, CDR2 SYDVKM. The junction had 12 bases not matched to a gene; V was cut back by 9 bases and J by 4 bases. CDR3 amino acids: CASTSWGTVYEQYF. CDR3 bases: TGTGCCAGTACCTCTTGGGGGACAGTTTACGAGCAGTACTTC.

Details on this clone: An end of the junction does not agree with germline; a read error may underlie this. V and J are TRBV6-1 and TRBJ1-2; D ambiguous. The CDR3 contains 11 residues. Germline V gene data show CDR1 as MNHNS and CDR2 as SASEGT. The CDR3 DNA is TGTGCCAGCAGTGAAGAGGGCGGGAGTTCCTTC. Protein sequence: CASSEEGGSSF.

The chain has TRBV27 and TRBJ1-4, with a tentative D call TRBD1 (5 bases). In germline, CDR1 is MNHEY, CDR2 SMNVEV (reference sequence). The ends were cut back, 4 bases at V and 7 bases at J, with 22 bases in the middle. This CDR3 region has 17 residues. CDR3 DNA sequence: TGTGCCAGCAGTTCCCGACGGGGGGGGAGGGTTGGTGAAAAACTGTTTTTT. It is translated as CASSSRRGGRVGEKLFF.

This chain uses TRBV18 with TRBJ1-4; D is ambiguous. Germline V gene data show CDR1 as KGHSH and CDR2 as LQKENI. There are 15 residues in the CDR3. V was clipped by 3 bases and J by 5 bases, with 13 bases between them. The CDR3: CASSPVTALNEKLFF. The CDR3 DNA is TGTGCCAGCTCACCGGTCACAGCCCTGAATGAAAAACTGTTTTTT.

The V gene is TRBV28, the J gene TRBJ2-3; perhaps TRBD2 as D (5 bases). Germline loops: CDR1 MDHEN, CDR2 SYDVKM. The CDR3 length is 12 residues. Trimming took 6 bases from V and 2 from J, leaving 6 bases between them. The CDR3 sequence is CASRRATDTQYF. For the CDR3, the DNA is TGTGCCAGCAGGAGGGCCACAGATACGCAGTATTTT.

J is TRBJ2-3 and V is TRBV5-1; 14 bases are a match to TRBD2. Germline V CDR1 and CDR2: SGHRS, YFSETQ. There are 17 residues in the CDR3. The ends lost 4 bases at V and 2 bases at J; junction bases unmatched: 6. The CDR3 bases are TGCGCCAGCAGCCCCGGACTAGCGGGGGGTTCCACAGATACGCAGTATTTT. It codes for CASSPGLAGGSTDTQYF.

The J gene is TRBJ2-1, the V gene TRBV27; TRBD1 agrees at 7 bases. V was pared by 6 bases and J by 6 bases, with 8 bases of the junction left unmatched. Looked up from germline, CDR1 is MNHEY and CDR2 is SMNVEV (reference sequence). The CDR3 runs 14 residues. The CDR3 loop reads CASSLLQGPNEQFF. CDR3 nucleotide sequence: TGTGCCAGCAGCCTCCTACAGGGGCCCAATGAGCAGTTCTTC.

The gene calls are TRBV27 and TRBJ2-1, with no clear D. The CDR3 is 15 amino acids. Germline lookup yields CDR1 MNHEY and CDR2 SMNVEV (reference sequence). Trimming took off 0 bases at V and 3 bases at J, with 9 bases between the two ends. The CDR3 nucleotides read TGTGCCAGCAGTTTATCCGTCGTCGTCTACAATGAGCAGTTCTTC. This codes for CASSLSVVVYNEQFF.

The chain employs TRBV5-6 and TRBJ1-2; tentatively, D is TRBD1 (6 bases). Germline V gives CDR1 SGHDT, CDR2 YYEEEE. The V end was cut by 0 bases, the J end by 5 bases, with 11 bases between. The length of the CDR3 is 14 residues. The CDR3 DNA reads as TGTGCCAGCAGCTTGGTTCAGGGGTCGTATGGCTACACCTTC. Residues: CASSLVQGSYGYTF.

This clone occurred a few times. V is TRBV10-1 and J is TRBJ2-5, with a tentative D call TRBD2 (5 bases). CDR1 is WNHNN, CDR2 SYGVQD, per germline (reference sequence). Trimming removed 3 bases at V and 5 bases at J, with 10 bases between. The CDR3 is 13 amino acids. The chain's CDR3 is CASSDPGWETQYF. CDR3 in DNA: TGCGCCAGCAGTGACCCGGGGTGGGAGACCCAGTACTTC.

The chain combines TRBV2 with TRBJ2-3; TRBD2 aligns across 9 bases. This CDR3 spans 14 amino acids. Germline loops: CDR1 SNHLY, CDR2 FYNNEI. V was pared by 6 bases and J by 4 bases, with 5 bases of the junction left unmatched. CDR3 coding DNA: TGTGCCAGCAGGGGGACTAGCATCGCAGATACGCAGTATTTT. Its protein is CASRGTSIADTQYF.

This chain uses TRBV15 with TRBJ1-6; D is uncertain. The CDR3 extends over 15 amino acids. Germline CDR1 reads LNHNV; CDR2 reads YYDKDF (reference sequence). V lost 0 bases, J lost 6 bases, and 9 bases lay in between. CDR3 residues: CATSRDREGNSPLHF. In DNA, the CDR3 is TGTGCCACCAGCAGAGATCGGGAGGGTAATTCACCCCTCCACTTT.

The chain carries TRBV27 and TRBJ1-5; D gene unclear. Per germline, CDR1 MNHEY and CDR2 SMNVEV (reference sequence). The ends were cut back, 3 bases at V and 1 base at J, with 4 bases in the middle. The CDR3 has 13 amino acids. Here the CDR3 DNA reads TGTGCCAGCAGTTTCGTAAGCAATCAGCCCCAGCATTTT. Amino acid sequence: CASSFVSNQPQHF.